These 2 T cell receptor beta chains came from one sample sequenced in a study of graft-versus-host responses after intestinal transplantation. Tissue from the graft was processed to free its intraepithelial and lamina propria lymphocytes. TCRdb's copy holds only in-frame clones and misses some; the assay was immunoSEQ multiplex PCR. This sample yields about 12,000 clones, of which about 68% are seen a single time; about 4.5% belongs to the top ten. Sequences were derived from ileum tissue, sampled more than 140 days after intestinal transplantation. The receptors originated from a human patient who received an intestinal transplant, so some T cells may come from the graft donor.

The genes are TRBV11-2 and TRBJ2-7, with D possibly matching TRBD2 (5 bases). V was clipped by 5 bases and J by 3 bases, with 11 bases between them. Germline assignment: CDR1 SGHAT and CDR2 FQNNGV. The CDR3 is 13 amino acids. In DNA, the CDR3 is TGTGCCAGCAGCCAGGAGGCAGGCTACGAGCAGTACTTC. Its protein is CASSQEAGYEQYF.

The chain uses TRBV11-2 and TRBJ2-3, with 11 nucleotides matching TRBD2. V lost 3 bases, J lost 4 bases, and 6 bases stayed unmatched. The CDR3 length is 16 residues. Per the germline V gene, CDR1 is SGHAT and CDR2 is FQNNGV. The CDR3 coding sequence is TGTGCCAGCAGCTTGGACTTAGCGGGAGGGGCAGATACGCAGTATTTT. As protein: CASSLDLAGGADTQYF.